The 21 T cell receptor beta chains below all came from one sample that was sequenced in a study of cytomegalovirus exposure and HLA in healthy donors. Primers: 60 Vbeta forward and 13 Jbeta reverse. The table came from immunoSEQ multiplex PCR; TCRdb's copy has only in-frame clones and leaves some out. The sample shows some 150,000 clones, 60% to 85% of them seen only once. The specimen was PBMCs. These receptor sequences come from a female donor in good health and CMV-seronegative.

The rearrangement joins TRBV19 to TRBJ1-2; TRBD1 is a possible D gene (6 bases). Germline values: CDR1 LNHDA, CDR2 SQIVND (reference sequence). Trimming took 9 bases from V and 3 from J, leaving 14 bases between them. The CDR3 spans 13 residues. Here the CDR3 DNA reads TGTGCCAGCACGGAGGACAGATACTATGGCTACACCTTC. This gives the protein CASTEDRYYGYTF.

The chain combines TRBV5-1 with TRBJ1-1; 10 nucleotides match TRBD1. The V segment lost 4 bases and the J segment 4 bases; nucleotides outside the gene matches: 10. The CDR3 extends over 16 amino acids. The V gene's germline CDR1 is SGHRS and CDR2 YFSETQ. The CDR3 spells CASSPMTGGDGTEAFF. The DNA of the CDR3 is TGCGCCAGCAGCCCTATGACAGGGGGCGATGGCACTGAAGCTTTCTTT.

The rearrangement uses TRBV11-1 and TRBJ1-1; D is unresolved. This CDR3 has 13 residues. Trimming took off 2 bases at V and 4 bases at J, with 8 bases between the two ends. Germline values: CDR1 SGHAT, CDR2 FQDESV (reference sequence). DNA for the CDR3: TGTGCCAGCAGCTTATCGCTGAGCACTGAAGCTTTCTTT. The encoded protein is CASSLSLSTEAFF. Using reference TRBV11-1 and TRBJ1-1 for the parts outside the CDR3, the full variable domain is EAEVAQSPRYKITEKSQAVAFWCDPISGHATLYWYRQILGQGPELLVQFQDESVVDDSQLPKDRFSAERLKGVDSTLKIQPAELGDSAMYLCASSLSLSTEAFFGQGTRLTVV.

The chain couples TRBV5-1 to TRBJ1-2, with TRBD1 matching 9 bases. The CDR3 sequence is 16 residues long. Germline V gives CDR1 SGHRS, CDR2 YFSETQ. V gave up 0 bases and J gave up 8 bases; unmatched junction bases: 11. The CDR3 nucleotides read TGCGCCAGCAGCTTGGCCGGGACAGGGAGGGGTGGCGGCTACACCTTC. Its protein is CASSLAGTGRGGGYTF.

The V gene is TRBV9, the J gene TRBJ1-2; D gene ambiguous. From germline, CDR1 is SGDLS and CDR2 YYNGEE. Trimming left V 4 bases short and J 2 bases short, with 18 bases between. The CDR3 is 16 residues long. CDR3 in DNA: TGTGCCAGCAGCCCTGGCCTCCGGGGAGCCAACTATGGCTACACCTTC. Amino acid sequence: CASSPGLRGANYGYTF.

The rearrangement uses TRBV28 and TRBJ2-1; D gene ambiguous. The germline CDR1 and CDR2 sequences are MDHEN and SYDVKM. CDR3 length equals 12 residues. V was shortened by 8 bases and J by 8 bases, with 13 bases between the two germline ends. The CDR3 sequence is CASDSRSDEQFF. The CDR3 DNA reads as TGTGCCAGCGACTCTAGGTCGGATGAGCAGTTCTTC.

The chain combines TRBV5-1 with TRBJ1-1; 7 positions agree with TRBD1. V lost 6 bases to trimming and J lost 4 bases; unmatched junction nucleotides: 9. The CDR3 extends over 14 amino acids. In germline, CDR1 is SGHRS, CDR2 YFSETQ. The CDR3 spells CASTTGAGGTEAFF. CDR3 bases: TGCGCCAGCACCACAGGGGCAGGGGGCACTGAAGCTTTCTTT.

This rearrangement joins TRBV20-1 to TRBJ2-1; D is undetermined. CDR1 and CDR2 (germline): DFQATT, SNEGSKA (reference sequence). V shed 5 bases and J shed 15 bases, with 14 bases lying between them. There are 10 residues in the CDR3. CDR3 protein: CSAYPRIPFF. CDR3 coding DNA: TGCAGTGCTTACCCGAGAATACCGTTCTTC.

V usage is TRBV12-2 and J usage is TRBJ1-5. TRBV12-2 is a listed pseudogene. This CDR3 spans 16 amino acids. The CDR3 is CASRLVGTLSNQPQHF. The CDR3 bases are TGTGCAAGTCGCTTAGTGGGGACTTTGAGCAATCAGCCCCAGCATTTT.

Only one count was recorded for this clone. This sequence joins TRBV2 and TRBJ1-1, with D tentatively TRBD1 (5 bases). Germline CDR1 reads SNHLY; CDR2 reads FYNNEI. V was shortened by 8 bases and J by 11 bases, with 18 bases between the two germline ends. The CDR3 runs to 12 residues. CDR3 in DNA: TGTGCCAGCTGGGCCGGGGGGGAGGGGGCTTTCTTT. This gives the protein CASWAGGEGAFF.

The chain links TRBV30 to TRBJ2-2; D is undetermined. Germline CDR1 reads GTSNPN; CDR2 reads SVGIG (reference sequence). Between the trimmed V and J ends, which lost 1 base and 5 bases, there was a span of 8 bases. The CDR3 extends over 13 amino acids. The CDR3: CAWSEAATGELFF. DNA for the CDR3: TGTGCCTGGAGTGAGGCGGCAACCGGGGAGCTGTTTTTT.

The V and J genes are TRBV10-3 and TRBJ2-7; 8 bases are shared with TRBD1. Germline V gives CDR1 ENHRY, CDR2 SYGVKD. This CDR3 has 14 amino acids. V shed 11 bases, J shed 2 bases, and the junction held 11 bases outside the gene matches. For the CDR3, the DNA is TGTGCCTACTCCTACGGACAGGGCGCCTACGAGCAGTACTTC. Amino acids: CAYSYGQGAYEQYF.

CDR3 amino acids: CASSQGLRGLNTEAFF. In nucleotides, the CDR3 is TGCGCCAGCAGCCAAGGACTCAGGGGCCTGAACACTGAAGCTTTCTTT. This sequence joins TRBV4-1 and TRBJ1-1; D may be TRBD1 (6 bases). V was shortened by 1 base and J by 0 bases, with 12 bases between the two germline ends. The CDR3 has 16 residues. Germline CDR1 MGHRA, CDR2 YSYEKL.

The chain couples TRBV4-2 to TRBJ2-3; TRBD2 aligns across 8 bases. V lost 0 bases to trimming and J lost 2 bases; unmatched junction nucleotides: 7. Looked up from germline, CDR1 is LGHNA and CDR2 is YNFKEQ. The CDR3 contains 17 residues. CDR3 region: CASSQDVREAFTDTQYF. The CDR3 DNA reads TGTGCCAGCAGCCAAGATGTGCGGGAGGCCTTCACAGATACGCAGTATTTT.

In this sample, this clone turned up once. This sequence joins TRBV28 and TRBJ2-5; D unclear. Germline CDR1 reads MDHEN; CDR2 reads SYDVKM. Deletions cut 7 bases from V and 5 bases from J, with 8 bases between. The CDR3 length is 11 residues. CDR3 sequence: CASTKSETQYF. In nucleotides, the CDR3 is TGTGCCAGCACAAAGAGTGAGACCCAGTACTTC.

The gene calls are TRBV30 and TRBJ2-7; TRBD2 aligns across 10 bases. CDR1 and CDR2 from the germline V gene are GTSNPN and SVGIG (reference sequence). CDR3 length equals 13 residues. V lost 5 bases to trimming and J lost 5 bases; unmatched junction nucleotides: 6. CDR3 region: CAWEREGLNEQYF. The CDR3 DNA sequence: TGTGCCTGGGAGCGGGAGGGCCTAAACGAGCAGTACTTC.

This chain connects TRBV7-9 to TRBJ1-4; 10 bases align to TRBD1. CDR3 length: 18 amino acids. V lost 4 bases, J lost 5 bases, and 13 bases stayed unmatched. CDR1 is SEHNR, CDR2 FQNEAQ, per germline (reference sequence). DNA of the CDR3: TGTGCCAGCAGCTCAAACCCGGGACAGGGGATGGGGAATGAAAAACTGTTTTTT. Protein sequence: CASSSNPGQGMGNEKLFF.

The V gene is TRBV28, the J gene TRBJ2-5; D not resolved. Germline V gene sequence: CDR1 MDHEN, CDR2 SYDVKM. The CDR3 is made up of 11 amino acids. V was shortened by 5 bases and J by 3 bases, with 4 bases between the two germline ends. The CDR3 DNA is TGTGCCAGCAGTCAAAAAGAGACCCAGTACTTC. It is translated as CASSQKETQYF. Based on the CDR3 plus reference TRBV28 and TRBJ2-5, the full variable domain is DVKVTQSSRYLVKRTGEKVFLECVQDMDHENMFWYRQDPGLGLRLIYFSYDVKMKEKGDIPEGYSVSREKKERFSLILESASTNQTSMYLCASSQKETQYFGPGTRLLVL.

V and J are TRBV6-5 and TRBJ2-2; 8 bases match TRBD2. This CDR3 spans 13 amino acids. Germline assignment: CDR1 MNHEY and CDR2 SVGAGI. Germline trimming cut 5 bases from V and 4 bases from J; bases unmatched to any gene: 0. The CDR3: CASSRGGTGELFF. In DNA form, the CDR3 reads TGTGCCAGCAGTCGGGGGGGCACCGGGGAGCTGTTTTTT.

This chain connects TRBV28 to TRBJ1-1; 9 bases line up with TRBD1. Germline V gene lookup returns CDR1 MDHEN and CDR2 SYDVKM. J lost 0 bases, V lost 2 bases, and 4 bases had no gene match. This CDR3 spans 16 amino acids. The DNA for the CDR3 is TGTGCCAGCAGTTTAAGGACAGGGGTTATGAACACTGAAGCTTTCTTT. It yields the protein CASSLRTGVMNTEAFF.

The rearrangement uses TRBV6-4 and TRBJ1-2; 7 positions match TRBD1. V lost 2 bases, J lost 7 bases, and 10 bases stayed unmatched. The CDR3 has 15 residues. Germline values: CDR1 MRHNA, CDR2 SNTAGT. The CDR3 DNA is TGTGCCAGCAGTGACCGGGACAGAGGGAGGAGTGGCTACACCTTC. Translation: CASSDRDRGRSGYTF.